This T cell receptor (beta chain) is drawn from a study of CD8+CD57+ T cells in acquired aplastic anemia. Study information: Sorted CD4+ and CD8+ cell DNA averaged around 3 ug.

By flow cytometry, patients selected for sequencing had shown an expansion of CD8+CD57+ cells. Study outcomes and limitations: Patients and controls shared just under 30 CD8+ CDR3 sequences, highly expressed in patients. Any difference that existed in CD8+ Simpson's diversity between patients and controls was not significant.

This clonotype was picked up many times. Its antigen is currently unknown. Genomic DNA, the template, was used for profiling of the TCR beta VDJ and CDR3. Via MiXCR, TCRdb re-called the reads, giving one row per CDR3 protein. The sample carries around 160,000 distinct CDR3 sequences, 40% to 50% recorded once. The sequenced material came from sorted CD4+, CD8+, or CD8+CD57+ T cells (not recorded which) from PBMCs. The TCR sequence derives from a human donor with aplastic anemia.

In nucleotides, the CDR3 is TGTGCCAGCAGGTTGACTAGCGGGAGGGGCTACGAGCAGTACTTC. This sequence encodes CASRLTSGRGYEQYF. V usage is TRBV13 and J usage is TRBJ2-7; 14 bases line up with TRBD2. CDR3 length equals 15 residues. Germline V gene lookup returns CDR1 PRHDT and CDR2 FYEKMQ (reference sequence). Trimming at V came to 6 bases and at J to 3 bases, leaving 4 bases not matched to a gene. The full variable domain, in which reference TRBV13 and TRBJ2-7 provide the parts outside the CDR3, is AAGVIQSPRHLIKEKRETATLKCYPIPRHDTVYWYQQGPGQDPQFLISFYEKMQSDKGSIPDRFSAQQFSDYHSELNMSSLELGDSALYFCASRLTSGRGYEQYFGPGTRLTVT.